Described below is a single T cell receptor (beta chain) sequence and its context. Its antigen remains unidentified. The source of the sample is a study of beta chain features in type 1 diabetes. Expressed TCRB transcripts were sequenced after all isolated RNA was converted to cDNA. This table comes from immunoSEQ multiplex PCR, and its TCRdb copy is limited to in-frame clones, with some not included. Found here are under 450,000 clones, approximately 15% of them singletons; the top ten hold approximately 0.038%. General observations from the study: All four CD4+ subsets of Type 1 diabetes patients contained TCRB CDR3s that were moderately but significantly shorter.

J lost 9 bases, V lost 1 base, and 18 bases had no gene match. The CDR3 is made up of 19 amino acids. CDR1 is LNHDA, CDR2 SQIVND, per germline (reference sequence). The chain links TRBV19 to TRBJ2-1; 10 nucleotides align to TRBD2. Sequenced sample: naive CD4+ T cells from blood. The receptor's source is a man younger than 45 in good health. The CDR3 nucleotides are TGTGCCAGTAGTATAGTTTCTAGCGGGAGTAGTTTTTGGTCGAGTGAGCAGTTCTTC. This gives the protein CASSIVSSGSSFWSSEQFF.